The TCR beta chain described here comes from a study of human T cells and chemical hapten exposure. TCRdb reanalysed the RACE reads using MiXCR and keeps one entry per CDR3 protein. Counted here are fewer than 350,000 distinct CDR3 sequences, about 7.7% occurring once; the ten biggest clones make up 0.9% to 1.5%. Specified time point: pre-sensitization, week 0. The treatment was: therapeutic diphenylcyclopropenone sensitization with weekly scalp DPC. Every patch test was put on after a blood sample was taken. The CDR3 is 22 amino acids. The table lists this clonotype with many counts. The sequencing used whole blood, collected in connection with sensitization to the hapten diphenylcyclopropenone (DPC). The V gene is TRBV21-1, the J gene TRBJ2-7; the D segment call TRBD1 is taken from the table without a DNA check. TRBV21-1 is a listed pseudogene. This receptor was obtained from a man aged 18 to 29 with alopecia areata. Some clones in this sample may be carry-over from other donors' samples. The CDR3 sequence: CASSKGLGQLIPCLILSYEQYV. The CDR3 nucleotides read TGTGCCAGCAGCAAAGGGTTGGGACAGCTCATACCCTGTCTCATACTTTCTTACGAGCAGTACGTC.